What follows is one TCR beta chain and its context. Its specificity is unknown. General study findings and limits: Tumor Treg TCRs overlapped most with tumor naive CD4+ cells.

MiXCR, run by TCRdb on the 5' RACE reads, gives a single entry per CDR3 protein. The sample holds around 8,000 distinct CDR3 sequences, roughly 36% seen once. The memory fraction was CD4+CD45RO+CD25- cells. This CDR3 comprises 13 residues. V lost 5 bases to trimming and J lost 6 bases, with 13 bases between them. Germline loops: CDR1 SGHAT, CDR2 FQNNGV. The receptor was isolated from a female donor with breast cancer. The source material was tumor-infiltrating memory CD4+ T cells sorted from the breast tumor. Noted subset: memory CD4+ T cells, CD4+CD45RO+CD25-. The rearrangement uses TRBV11-2 and TRBJ1-1; unclear D gene. CDR3 sequence reads: CASSVIGVSEAFF. CDR3 nucleotide sequence: TGTGCCAGCAGCGTAATTGGGGTATCTGAAGCTTTCTTT.